These 23 T cell receptor beta chains were sequenced from one sample in a study of shared clonotypes between healthy human individuals. Produced via immunoSEQ multiplex PCR; TCRdb's table is partial and in-frame only. The sample lists under 1,100,000 clones; approximately 78% were seen once. Sequenced input: memory CD4+ T cells from PBMCs. The sample's subset: CD45RA-negative fraction. Receptors were obtained from a man aged 18 to 35 in good health. Some clones in this sample may be carry-over from other donors' samples.

The V and J genes are TRBV4-3 and TRBJ1-4; TRBD1 matches at 9 bases. The J segment lost 8 bases and the V segment lost 3 bases, leaving 4 bases of the junction unmatched. Germline-derived CDR1 and CDR2 are LGHNA and YSLEER. This CDR3 contains 14 residues. The CDR3 sequence is CASSHLGTGEKLFF. The CDR3 DNA reads as TGCGCCAGCAGCCACCTCGGGACAGGGGAAAAACTGTTTTTT.

This chain uses TRBV2 with TRBJ2-2; perhaps D is TRBD1 or TRBD2 (6 bases each). V lost 8 bases, J lost 4 bases, and 14 bases lay in between. The CDR3 loop spans 14 amino acids. CDR1 SNHLY and CDR2 FYNNEI come from the germline V gene. Written as DNA, the CDR3 is TGTGCCAGCCGTGGAGGGGGGCGCACCGGGGAGCTGTTTTTT. Translation: CASRGGGRTGELFF.

The V call is TRBV5-1, the J call TRBJ2-2; no reliable D call. The germline V and J ends were trimmed by 5 bases and 8 bases, with 16 bases remaining between them. The CDR3 totals 14 residues. Germline-derived CDR1 and CDR2 are SGHRS and YFSETQ. CDR3 sequence (DNA): TGCGCCAGCAGGGTGGGCCCAACCATGGGGGAGCTGTTTTTT. Protein sequence: CASRVGPTMGELFF.

This clone showed up just once. The chain joins TRBV11-2 to TRBJ2-5; 9 positions match TRBD2. This CDR3 spans 15 amino acids. The germline V gene encodes CDR1 SGHAT and CDR2 FQNNGV. V shed 4 bases, J shed 4 bases, and the junction held 7 bases outside the gene matches. CDR3 bases: TGTGCCAGCAGCTCCGCGGGAGGGGCTGGAGAGACCCAGTACTTC. It translates to CASSSAGGAGETQYF.

This chain uses TRBV29-1 with TRBJ1-1, with TRBD1 matching 10 bases. The CDR3 has 16 amino acids. Looked up from germline, CDR1 is SQVTM and CDR2 is ANQGSEA. The V segment lost 8 bases and the J segment 1 base; nucleotides outside the gene matches: 13. This CDR3 is CSRDRGFRQPNTEAFF. Here the CDR3 DNA reads TGCAGCCGGGACAGGGGTTTCAGACAGCCGAACACTGAAGCTTTCTTT.

This chain connects TRBV28 to TRBJ1-1; D ambiguous. Germline CDR1 reads MDHEN; CDR2 reads SYDVKM. There are 14 residues in the CDR3. Deletions cut 3 bases from V and 4 bases from J, with 12 bases between. CDR3 DNA sequence: TGTGCCAGCAGTTTGAGGCAGTATGGCACTGAAGCTTTCTTT. Translated: CASSLRQYGTEAFF.

V usage is TRBV5-1 and J usage is TRBJ2-3; D gene uncertain. Trimming stripped 2 bases from V and 0 bases from J, with 7 bases between. Germline lookup yields CDR1 SGHRS and CDR2 YFSETQ. CDR3 length: 14 residues. CDR3 in amino acids: CASSLKGSTDTQYF. The CDR3 DNA sequence: TGCGCCAGCAGCTTAAAGGGTAGCACAGATACGCAGTATTTT.

The chain combines TRBV11-2 with TRBJ1-1, with 8 bases identical to TRBD1. V lost 3 bases, J lost 3 bases, and 6 bases stayed unmatched. Germline lookup yields CDR1 SGHAT and CDR2 FQNNGV. The CDR3 extends over 15 amino acids. The CDR3 DNA reads as TGTGCCAGCAGCTTTACAGGGGGGGCGGACACTGAAGCTTTCTTT. Translating gives CASSFTGGADTEAFF.

The genes are TRBV7-2 and TRBJ2-3; no firm D call. The CDR3 has 11 residues. Trimming removed 1 base at V and 10 bases at J, with 6 bases between. The germline V gene encodes CDR1 SGHTA and CDR2 FQGNSA. The CDR3 DNA reads as TGTGCCAGCAGCTTAGAGTACTCGCAGTATTTT. This gives the protein CASSLEYSQYF. The entire variable domain, with the rest obtained from reference TRBV7-2 and TRBJ2-3, is as follows: GAGVSQSPSNKVTEKGKDVELRCDPISGHTALYWYRQSLGQGLEFLIYFQGNSAPDKSGLPSDRFSAERTGGSVSTLTIQRTQQEDSAVYLCASSLEYSQYFGPGTRLTVL.

This chain connects TRBV5-6 to TRBJ1-1; D might be TRBD1 (5 bases). Trimming removed 1 base from V and 4 bases from J, with 11 bases in between. This CDR3 spans 14 amino acids. The germline gives CDR1 SGHDT, CDR2 YYEEEE. In nucleotides, the CDR3 is TGTGCCAGCAGCTTGTACTTGGGACCCACTGAAGCTTTCTTT. It translates to CASSLYLGPTEAFF. Combining the CDR3 with reference TRBV5-6 and TRBJ1-1 gives the whole variable domain DAGVTQSPTHLIKTRGQQVTLRCSPKSGHDTVSWYQQALGQGPQFIFQYYEEEERQRGNFPDRFSGHQFPNYSSELNVNALLLGDSALYLCASSLYLGPTEAFFGQGTRLTVV.

DNA for the CDR3: TGTGCCAGCAGCGTAGGCGGGGCCAGGGGGGATACGCAGTATTTT. It translates to CASSVGGARGDTQYF. J is TRBJ2-3 and V is TRBV9; D may be TRBD1 (7 bases). V was shortened by 0 bases and J by 6 bases, with 14 bases between the two germline ends. In germline, CDR1 is SGDLS, CDR2 YYNGEE. The CDR3 length is 15 residues.

The chain is built from TRBV6-6 and TRBJ2-7; TRBD1 matches at 8 bases. Trimming cost V 5 bases and J 7 bases; bases outside gene matches: 4. The CDR3 spans 12 residues. Per the germline V gene, CDR1 is MNHNY and CDR2 is SVGAGI (reference sequence). CDR3 residues: CASSPGTGEQYF. In DNA form, the CDR3 reads TGTGCCAGCAGTCCCGGGACAGGAGAGCAGTACTTC.

This clone occurred once. This sequence joins TRBV7-9 and TRBJ1-4, with D perhaps matching TRBD1 (6 bases). CDR1 and CDR2 (germline): SEHNR, FQNEAQ (reference sequence). The CDR3 consists of 14 residues. V was pared by 6 bases and J by 0 bases, with 8 bases between. In nucleotides, the CDR3 is TGTGCCAGCAGTGGACAGACAACTAATGAAAAACTGTTTTTT. Translation gives CASSGQTTNEKLFF.

A note on this clone: The sample holds other DNA sequences that translate to the same CDR3. The chain couples TRBV28 to TRBJ2-7; the D gene is possibly TRBD2 (5 bases). Germline V lookup: CDR1 MDHEN, CDR2 SYDVKM. The germline V and J ends were trimmed by 5 bases and 6 bases, with 8 bases remaining between them. This CDR3 has 11 residues. CDR3 residues: CASSIEGEQYF. CDR3 sequence (DNA): TGTGCCAGCAGTATAGAGGGCGAGCAGTACTTC.

In this sample, this clone turned up once. CDR3 nucleotides: TGTGCCAGCAGCCAAGATTGGGGTGTTGCGTCCTACGAGCAGTACTTC. This gives the protein CASSQDWGVASYEQYF. The gene calls are TRBV14 and TRBJ2-7, with unresolved D. Trimming shortened V by 0 bases and J by 1 base, and 13 bases separated the two germline ends. Germline V CDR1 and CDR2: SGHDN, FVKESK. This CDR3 comprises 16 residues.

The CDR3 DNA is TGCGCCAGCAGCTTGGGCGGGAGTTCCAACTATGGCTACACCTTC. Residues: CASSLGGSSNYGYTF. The chain carries TRBV5-1 and TRBJ1-2; D unclear. The germline CDR1 and CDR2 sequences are SGHRS and YFSETQ. Trimming stripped 0 bases from V and 2 bases from J, with 11 bases between. The CDR3 runs 15 residues.

V is TRBV19 and J is TRBJ2-1; tentative D call: TRBD2 (6 bases). V was cut by 3 bases and J by 5 bases, with 20 bases left in between. This CDR3 is built from 17 residues. Germline V gene data show CDR1 as LNHDA and CDR2 as SQIVND (reference sequence). CDR3 protein: CASSMNLRGRRHNEQFF. CDR3 bases: TGTGCCAGTAGTATGAATCTGCGTGGGAGGCGCCACAATGAGCAGTTCTTC.

The chain recombines TRBV9 with TRBJ2-2; perhaps D is TRBD1 or TRBD2 (5 bases each). CDR1 is SGDLS, CDR2 YYNGEE, per germline. Trimming left V 3 bases short and J 1 base short, with 13 bases between. CDR3 length: 16 residues. CDR3 bases: TGTGCCAGCAGCGGGCAGGGACGCCTGAACACCGGGGAGCTGTTTTTT. Protein product: CASSGQGRLNTGELFF.

This clone was detected ten times or more. The gene calls are TRBV6-6 and TRBJ2-2; D uncertain. This CDR3 is 12 amino acids long. Looked up from germline, CDR1 is MNHNY and CDR2 is SVGAGI (reference sequence). Deletions cut 4 bases from V and 9 bases from J, with 9 bases between. For the CDR3, the DNA is TGTGCCAGCAGTTTACGAGACTGGGAGCTGTTTTTT. Translating gives CASSLRDWELFF.

Only a few counts were recorded for this clone. J is TRBJ1-1 and V is TRBV7-3, with D possibly TRBD1 on 5 matching bases. The CDR3 is 13 amino acids. With 6 bases removed from V and 4 bases from J, the gap between germline ends came to 12 bases. Germline V gene sequence: CDR1 SGHTA, CDR2 FQGTGA. In DNA, the CDR3 is TGTGCCAGCAGGCAGGGTGTTGGCACTGAAGCTTTCTTT. It is translated as CASRQGVGTEAFF.

The rearrangement joins TRBV7-2 to TRBJ2-7, with D possibly being TRBD1 or TRBD2 (5 bases each). V was clipped by 6 bases and J by 4 bases, with 13 bases between them. Germline V lookup: CDR1 SGHTA, CDR2 FQGNSA. This CDR3 has 13 residues. This chain's CDR3 is CASRPEGRYEQYF. CDR3 in DNA: TGTGCCAGCAGACCCGAGGGGCGGTACGAGCAGTACTTC.

This clone has ten or more counts. J is TRBJ2-7 and V is TRBV2, with TRBD2 matching 8 bases. The J segment lost 2 bases and the V segment lost 6 bases, leaving 9 bases of the junction unmatched. From germline, CDR1 is SNHLY and CDR2 FYNNEI. The CDR3 extends over 15 amino acids. The CDR3 is CASREKTSDAYEQYF. As DNA, the CDR3 is TGTGCCAGCAGGGAGAAGACTAGCGACGCCTACGAGCAGTACTTC. The whole variable domain, filled in from reference TRBV2 and TRBJ2-7, reads EPEVTQTPSHQVTQMGQEVILRCVPISNHLYFYWYRQILGQKVEFLVSFYNNEISEKSEIFDDQFSVERPDGSNFTLKIRSTKLEDSAMYFCASREKTSDAYEQYFGPGTRLTVT.

The CDR3 coding sequence is TGTGCCAGCAGCTGGGCGAGAGGGAGCTATGGCTACACCTTC. Amino acids: CASSWARGSYGYTF. The rearrangement uses TRBV5-5 and TRBJ1-2; D remains unclear. This CDR3 is 14 amino acids long. Trimming left V 3 bases short and J 4 bases short, with 13 bases between. CDR1 and CDR2 (germline): SGHKS, YYEKEE (reference sequence).